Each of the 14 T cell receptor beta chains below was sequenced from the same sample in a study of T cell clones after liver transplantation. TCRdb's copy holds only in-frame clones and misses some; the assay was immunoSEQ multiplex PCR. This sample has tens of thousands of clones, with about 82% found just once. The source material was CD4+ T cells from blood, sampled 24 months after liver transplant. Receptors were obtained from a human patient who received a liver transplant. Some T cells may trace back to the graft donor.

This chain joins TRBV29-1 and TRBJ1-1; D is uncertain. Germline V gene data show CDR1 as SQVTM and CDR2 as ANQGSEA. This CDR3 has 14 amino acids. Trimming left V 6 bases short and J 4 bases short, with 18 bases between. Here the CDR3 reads CSVEREAGRTEAFF. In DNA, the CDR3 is TGCAGCGTGGAGAGGGAGGCCGGGCGCACTGAAGCTTTCTTT.

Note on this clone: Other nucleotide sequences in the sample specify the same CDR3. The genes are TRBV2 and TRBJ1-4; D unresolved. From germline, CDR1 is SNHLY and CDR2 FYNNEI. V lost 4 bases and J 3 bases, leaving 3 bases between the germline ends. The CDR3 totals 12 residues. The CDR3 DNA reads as TGTGCCAGCAGTGGAGCTAATGAAAAACTGTTTTTT. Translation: CASSGANEKLFF.

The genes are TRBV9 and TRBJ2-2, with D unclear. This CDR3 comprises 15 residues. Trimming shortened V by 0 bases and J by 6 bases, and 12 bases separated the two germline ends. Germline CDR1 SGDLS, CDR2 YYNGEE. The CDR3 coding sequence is TGTGCCAGCAGCGTAGTGGCAGACGGGTCCGGGGAGCTGTTTTTT. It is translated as CASSVVADGSGELFF.

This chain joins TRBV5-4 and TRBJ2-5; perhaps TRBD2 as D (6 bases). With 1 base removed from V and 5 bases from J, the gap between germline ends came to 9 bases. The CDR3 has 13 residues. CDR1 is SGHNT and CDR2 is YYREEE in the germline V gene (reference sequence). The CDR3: CASSLWGDETQYF. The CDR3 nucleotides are TGTGCCAGCAGCTTGTGGGGGGACGAGACCCAGTACTTC.

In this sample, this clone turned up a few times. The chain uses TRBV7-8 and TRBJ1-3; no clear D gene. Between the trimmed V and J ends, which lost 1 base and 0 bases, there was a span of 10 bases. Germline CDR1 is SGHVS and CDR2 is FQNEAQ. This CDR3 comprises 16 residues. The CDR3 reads CASSLVHLASGNTIYF. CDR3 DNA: TGTGCCAGCAGCTTAGTTCATCTCGCCTCTGGAAACACCATATATTTT.

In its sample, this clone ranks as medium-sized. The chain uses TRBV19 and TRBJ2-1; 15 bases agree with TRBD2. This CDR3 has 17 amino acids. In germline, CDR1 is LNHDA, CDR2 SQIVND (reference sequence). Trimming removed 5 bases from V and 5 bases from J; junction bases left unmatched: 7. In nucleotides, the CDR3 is TGTGCCAGTAGTGGAGGACTAGCGGGAGGGTTCCACAATGAGCAGTTCTTC. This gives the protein CASSGGLAGGFHNEQFF.

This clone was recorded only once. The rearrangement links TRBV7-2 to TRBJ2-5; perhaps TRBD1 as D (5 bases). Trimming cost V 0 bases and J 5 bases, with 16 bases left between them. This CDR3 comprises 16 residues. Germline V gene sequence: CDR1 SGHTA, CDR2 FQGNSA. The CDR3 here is CASSLADTPGLETQYF. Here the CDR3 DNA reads TGTGCCAGCAGCTTAGCGGACACCCCCGGCCTCGAGACCCAGTACTTC.

The CDR3 sequence is CASSLAGQGEGQPQHF. In DNA form, the CDR3 reads TGTGCCAGCAGCTTAGCGGGACAGGGGGAAGGTCAGCCCCAGCATTTT. V usage is TRBV7-2 and J usage is TRBJ1-5, with 11 bases aligning to TRBD1. The CDR3 runs to 16 residues. CDR1 and CDR2 from the germline V gene are SGHTA and FQGNSA. The V and J ends lost 0 bases and 6 bases, in that order; junction bases with no gene match: 4.

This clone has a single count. CDR3 protein: CASSWTGTGYGYTF. CDR3 DNA sequence: TGTGCCAGCAGTTGGACAGGGACGGGCTATGGCTACACCTTC. The gene calls are TRBV28 and TRBJ1-2, with TRBD1 matching 8 bases. Germline V gives CDR1 MDHEN, CDR2 SYDVKM. CDR3 length equals 14 residues. V shed 4 bases and J 4 bases; nucleotides not matched to a gene: 5.

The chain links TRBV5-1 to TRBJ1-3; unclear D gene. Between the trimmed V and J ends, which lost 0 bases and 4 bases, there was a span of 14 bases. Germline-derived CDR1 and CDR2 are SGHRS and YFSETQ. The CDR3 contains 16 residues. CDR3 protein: CASSLGAGETGNTIYF. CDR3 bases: TGCGCCAGCAGCTTGGGGGCAGGTGAAACCGGAAACACCATATATTTT.

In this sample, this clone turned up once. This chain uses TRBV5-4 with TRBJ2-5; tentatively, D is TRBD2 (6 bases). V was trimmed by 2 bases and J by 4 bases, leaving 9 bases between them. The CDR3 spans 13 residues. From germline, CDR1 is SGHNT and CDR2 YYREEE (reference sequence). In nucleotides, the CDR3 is TGTGCCAGCAGCTTCGAGGGAGGAGAGACCCAGTACTTC. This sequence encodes CASSFEGGETQYF.

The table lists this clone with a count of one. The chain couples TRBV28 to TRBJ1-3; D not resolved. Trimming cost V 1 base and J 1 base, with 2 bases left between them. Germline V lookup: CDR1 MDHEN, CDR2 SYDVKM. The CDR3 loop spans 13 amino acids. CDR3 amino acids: CASSLFSGNTIYF. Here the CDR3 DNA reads TGTGCCAGCAGTTTATTTTCTGGAAACACCATATATTTT.

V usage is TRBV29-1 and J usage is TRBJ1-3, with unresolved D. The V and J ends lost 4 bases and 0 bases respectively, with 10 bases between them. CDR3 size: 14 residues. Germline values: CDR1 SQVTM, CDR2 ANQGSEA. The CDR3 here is CSVGLGNSGNTIYF. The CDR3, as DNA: TGCAGCGTTGGTTTGGGGAACTCTGGAAACACCATATATTTT.

The CDR3 DNA reads TGTGCCAGCAGCTTGGGGACTAGCTACAATGAGCAGTTCTTC. Its translation: CASSLGTSYNEQFF. The V call is TRBV11-2, the J call TRBJ2-1, with 8 nucleotides matching TRBD2. Germline trimming cut 3 bases from V and 3 bases from J; bases unmatched to any gene: 1. This CDR3 spans 14 amino acids. The germline V gene encodes CDR1 SGHAT and CDR2 FQNNGV.